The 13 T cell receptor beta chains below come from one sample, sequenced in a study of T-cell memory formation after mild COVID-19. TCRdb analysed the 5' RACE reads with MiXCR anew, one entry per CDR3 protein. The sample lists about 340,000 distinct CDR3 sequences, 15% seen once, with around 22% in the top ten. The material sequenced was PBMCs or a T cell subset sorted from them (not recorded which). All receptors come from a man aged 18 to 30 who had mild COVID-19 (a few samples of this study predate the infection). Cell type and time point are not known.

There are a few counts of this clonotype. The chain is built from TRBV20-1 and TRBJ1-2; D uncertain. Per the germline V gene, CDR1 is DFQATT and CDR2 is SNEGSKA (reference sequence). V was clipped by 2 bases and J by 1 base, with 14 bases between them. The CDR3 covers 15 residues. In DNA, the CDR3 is TGCAGTGCTAGAAAAGGTGGTGGGAGTAACTATGGCTACACCTTC. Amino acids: CSARKGGGSNYGYTF.

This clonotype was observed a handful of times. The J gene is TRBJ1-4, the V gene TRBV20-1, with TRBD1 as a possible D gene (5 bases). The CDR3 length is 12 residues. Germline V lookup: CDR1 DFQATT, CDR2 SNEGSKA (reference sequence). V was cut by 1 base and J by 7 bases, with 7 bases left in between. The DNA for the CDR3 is TGCAGTGCTAGAGTAGGGGTTGAAAAACTGTTTTTT. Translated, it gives CSARVGVEKLFF.

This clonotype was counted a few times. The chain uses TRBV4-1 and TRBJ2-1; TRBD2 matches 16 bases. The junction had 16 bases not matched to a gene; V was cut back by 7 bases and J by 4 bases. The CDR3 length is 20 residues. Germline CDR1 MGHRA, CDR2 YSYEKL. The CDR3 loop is CASNPVGTSGGVPGYNEQFF. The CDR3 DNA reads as TGCGCCAGCAACCCCGTCGGGACTAGCGGGGGGGTTCCCGGGTACAATGAGCAGTTCTTC.

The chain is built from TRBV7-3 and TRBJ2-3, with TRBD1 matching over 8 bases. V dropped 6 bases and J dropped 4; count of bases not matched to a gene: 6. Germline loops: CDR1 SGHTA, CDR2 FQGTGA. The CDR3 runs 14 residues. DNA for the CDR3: TGTGCCAGCAGATCCGGGACAGGAGCAGATACGCAGTATTTT. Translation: CASRSGTGADTQYF.

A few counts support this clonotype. The CDR3 sequence: CSAEGLRGYTF. The DNA of the CDR3 is TGCAGCGCCGAGGGCCTTAGGGGCTACACCTTC. The gene calls are TRBV29-1 and TRBJ1-2; D remains unclear. This CDR3 comprises 11 residues. V was shortened by 7 bases and J by 8 bases, with 14 bases between the two germline ends. Germline assignment: CDR1 SQVTM and CDR2 ANQGSEA.

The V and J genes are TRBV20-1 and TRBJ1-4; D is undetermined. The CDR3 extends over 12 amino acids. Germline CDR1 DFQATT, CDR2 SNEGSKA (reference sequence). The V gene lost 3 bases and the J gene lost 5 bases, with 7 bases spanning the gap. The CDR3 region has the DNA TGCAGTGCTAGTGTAGGGAATGAAAAACTGTTTTTT. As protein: CSASVGNEKLFF.

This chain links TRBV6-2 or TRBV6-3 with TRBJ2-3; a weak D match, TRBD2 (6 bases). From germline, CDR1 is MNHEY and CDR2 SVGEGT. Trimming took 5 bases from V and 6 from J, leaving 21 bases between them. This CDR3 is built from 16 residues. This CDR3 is CASSDRSGLPEDTQYF. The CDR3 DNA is TGTGCCAGCAGTGACCGTAGCGGCTTACCTGAGGATACGCAGTATTTT.

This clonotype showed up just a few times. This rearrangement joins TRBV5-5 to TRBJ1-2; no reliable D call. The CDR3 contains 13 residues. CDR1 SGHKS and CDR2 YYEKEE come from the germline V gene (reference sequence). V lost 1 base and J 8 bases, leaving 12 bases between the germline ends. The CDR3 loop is CASSLLELGGYTF. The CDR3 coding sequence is TGTGCCAGCAGCTTGTTGGAGTTAGGAGGCTACACCTTC.

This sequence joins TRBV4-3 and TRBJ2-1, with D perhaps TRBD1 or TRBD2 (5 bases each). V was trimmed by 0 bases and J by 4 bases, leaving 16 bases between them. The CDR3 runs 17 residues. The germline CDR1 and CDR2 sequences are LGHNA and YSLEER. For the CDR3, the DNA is TGCGCCAGCAGCCAAGATTGGTACGAGGGGACGTACAATGAGCAGTTCTTC. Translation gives CASSQDWYEGTYNEQFF.

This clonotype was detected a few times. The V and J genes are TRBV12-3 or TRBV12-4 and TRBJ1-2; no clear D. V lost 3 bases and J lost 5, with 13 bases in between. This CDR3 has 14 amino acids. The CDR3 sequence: CASSLDGPTYGYTF. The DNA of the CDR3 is TGTGCCAGCAGTTTGGACGGGCCGACTTATGGCTACACCTTC.

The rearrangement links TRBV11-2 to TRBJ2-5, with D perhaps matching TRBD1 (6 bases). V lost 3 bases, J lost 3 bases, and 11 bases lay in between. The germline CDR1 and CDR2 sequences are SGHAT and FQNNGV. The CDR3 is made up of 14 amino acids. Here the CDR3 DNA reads TGTGCCAGCAGCTTCTCCACAGGGAAAGAGACCCAGTACTTC. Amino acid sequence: CASSFSTGKETQYF.

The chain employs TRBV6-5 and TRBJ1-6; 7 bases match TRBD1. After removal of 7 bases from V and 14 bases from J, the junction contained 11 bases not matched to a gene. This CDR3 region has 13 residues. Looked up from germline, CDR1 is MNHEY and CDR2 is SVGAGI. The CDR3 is CASKSTGPGTLHF. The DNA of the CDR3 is TGTGCCAGCAAATCGACAGGGCCTGGAACCCTCCACTTT.

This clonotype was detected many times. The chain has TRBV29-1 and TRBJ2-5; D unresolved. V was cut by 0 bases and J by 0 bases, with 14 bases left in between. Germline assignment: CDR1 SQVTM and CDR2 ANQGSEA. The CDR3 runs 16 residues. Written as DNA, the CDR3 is TGCAGCGTTGAAGAGGATACACAGCACAACCAAGAGACCCAGTACTTC. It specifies CSVEEDTQHNQETQYF.